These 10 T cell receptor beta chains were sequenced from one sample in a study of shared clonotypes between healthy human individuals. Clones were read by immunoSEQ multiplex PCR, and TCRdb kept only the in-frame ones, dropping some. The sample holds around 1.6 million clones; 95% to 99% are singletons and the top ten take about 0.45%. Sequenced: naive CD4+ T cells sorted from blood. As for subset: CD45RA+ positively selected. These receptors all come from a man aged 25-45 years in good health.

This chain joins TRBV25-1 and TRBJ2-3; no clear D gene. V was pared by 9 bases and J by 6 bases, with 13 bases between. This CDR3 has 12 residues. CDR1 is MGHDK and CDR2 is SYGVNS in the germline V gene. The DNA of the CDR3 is TGTGCCAGACCCCTCAACCCGGATACGCAGTATTTT. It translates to CARPLNPDTQYF.

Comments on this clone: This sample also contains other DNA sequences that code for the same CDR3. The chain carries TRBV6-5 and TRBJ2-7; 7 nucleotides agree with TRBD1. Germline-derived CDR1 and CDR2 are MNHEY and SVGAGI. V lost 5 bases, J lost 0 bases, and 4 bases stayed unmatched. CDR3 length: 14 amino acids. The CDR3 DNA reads TGTGCCAGCAGTAGACAGGGCTACTCCTACGAGCAGTACTTC. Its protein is CASSRQGYSYEQYF.

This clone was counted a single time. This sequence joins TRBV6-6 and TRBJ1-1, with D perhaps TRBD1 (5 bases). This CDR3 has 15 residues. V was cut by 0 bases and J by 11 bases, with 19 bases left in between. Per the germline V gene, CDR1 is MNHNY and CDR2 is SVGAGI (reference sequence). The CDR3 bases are TGTGCCAGCAGTTACTCGATCGCCCCAATTTCAGGGGCTTTCTTT. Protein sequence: CASSYSIAPISGAFF.

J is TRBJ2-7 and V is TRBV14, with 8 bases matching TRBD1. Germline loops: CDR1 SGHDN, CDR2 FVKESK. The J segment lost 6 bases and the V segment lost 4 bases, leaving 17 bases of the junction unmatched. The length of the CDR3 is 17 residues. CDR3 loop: CASSRWVPGQGLAEQYF. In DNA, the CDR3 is TGTGCCAGCAGCCGTTGGGTCCCAGGACAGGGACTTGCCGAGCAGTACTTC. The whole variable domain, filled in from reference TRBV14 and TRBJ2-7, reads EAGVTQFPSHSVIEKGQTVTLRCDPISGHDNLYWYRRVMGKEIKFLLHFVKESKQDESGMPNNRFLAERTGGTYSTLKVQPAELEDSGVYFCASSRWVPGQGLAEQYFGPGTRLTVT.

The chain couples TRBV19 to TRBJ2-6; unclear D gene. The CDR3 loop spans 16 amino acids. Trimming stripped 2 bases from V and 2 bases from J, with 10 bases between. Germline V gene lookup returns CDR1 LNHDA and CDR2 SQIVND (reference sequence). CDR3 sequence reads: CASSIYPDAGANVLTF. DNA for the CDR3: TGTGCCAGTAGTATATACCCCGACGCTGGGGCCAACGTCCTGACTTTC.

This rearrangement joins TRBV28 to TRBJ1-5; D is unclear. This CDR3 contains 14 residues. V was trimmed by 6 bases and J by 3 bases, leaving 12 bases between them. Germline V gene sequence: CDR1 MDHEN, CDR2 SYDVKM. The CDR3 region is CASSQGLLNQPQHF. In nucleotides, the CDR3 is TGTGCCAGCAGCCAAGGACTCCTCAATCAGCCCCAGCATTTT. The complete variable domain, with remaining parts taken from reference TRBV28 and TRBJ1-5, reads DVKVTQSSRYLVKRTGEKVFLECVQDMDHENMFWYRQDPGLGLRLIYFSYDVKMKEKGDIPEGYSVSREKKERFSLILESASTNQTSMYLCASSQGLLNQPQHFGDGTRLSIL.

CDR3 sequence reads: CASSFLREGPREQYF. The CDR3 DNA is TGTGCCAGCAGTTTCCTTCGGGAGGGCCCTCGAGAGCAGTACTTC. This chain joins TRBV28 and TRBJ2-7, with 8 bases lining up with TRBD2. The CDR3 runs 15 residues. Trimming cost V 3 bases and J 7 bases; bases outside gene matches: 11. Looked up from germline, CDR1 is MDHEN and CDR2 is SYDVKM.

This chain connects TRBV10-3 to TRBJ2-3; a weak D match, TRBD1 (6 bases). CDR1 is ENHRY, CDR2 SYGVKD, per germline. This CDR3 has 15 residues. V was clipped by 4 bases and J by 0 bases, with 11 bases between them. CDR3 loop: CAISADQGSTDTQYF. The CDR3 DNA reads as TGTGCCATCAGTGCGGATCAGGGGAGCACAGATACGCAGTATTTT.

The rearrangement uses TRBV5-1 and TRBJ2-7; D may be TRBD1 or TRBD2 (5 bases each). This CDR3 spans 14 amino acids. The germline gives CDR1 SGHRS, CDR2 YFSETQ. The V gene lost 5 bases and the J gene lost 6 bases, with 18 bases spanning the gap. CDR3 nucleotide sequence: TGCGCCAGCAGTTCCCCGGGACCGCCCCTCGAGCAGTACTTC. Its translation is CASSSPGPPLEQYF. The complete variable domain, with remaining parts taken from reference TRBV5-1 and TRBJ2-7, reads KAGVTQTPRYLIKTRGQQVTLSCSPISGHRSVSWYQQTPGQGLQFLFEYFSETQRNKGNFPGRFSGRQFSNSRSEMNVSTLELGDSALYLCASSSPGPPLEQYFGPGTRLTVT.

The CDR3 region has the DNA TGTGCCAGCAAAACCGGGACAGACAAAAACATTCAGTACTTC. Protein sequence: CASKTGTDKNIQYF. The chain is built from TRBV6-5 and TRBJ2-4; 7 nucleotides match TRBD1. CDR3 length: 14 residues. Germline loops: CDR1 MNHEY, CDR2 SVGAGI. V trimming: 7 bases; J trimming: 3 bases; junction bases outside the gene matches: 6.